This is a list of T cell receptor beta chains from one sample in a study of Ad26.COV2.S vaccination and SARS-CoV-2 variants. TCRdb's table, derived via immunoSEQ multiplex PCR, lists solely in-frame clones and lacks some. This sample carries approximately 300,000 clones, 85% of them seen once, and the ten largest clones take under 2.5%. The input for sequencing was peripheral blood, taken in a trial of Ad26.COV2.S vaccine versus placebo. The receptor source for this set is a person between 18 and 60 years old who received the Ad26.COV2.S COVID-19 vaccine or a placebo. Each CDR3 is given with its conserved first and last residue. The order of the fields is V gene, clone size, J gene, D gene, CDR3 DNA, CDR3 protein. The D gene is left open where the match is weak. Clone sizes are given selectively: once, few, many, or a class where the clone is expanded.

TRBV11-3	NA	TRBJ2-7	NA	TGTGCCAGCAGTAACGATTACGAGCAGTACTTC	CASSNDYEQYF
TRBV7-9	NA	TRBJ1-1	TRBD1	TGTGCCAGCAGCTTTCGGACAGGGGGTAGCACTGAAGCTTTCTTT	CASSFRTGGSTEAFF
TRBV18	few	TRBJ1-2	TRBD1	TGTGCCAGCTCACCACTGGGCGCTGGGACAGACGGATATGGCTACACCTTC	CASSPLGAGTDGYGYTF
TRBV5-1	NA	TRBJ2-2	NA	TGCGCCAGCAGCTTGCTAGTTACCGGGGAGCTGTTTTTT	CASSLLVTGELFF
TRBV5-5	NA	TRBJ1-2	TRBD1	TGTGCCAGCAGCTCATCCGGGACAGGGGGAAGGAGTGGCTACACCTTC	CASSSSGTGGRSGYTF
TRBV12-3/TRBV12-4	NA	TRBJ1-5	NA	TGTGCCAGCAGTTTAGACGACGGCCTCCAGCATTTT	CASSLDDGLQHF
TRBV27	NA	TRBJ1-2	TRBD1	TGTGCCAGCAGTTTACGACAGGGGCTAGGCTACACCTTC	CASSLRQGLGYTF
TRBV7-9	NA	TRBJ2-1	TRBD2	TGTGCCAGCAGCCCACAGACTAGCGGGGGGCTCTACAATGAGCAGTTCTTC	CASSPQTSGGLYNEQFF
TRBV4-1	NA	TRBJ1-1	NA	TGCGCCAGCAGCCAAGTAATGGGCGGGGGGAGCACTGAAGCTTTCTTT	CASSQVMGGGSTEAFF
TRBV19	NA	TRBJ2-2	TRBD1	TGTGCCAGTAGACTAGACAGGGTTTTGGTTTCTGGGGAGCTGTTTTTT	CASRLDRVLVSGELFF
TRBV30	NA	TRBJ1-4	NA	TGTGCCTGGGGGGGGTTAAGTGGAAAACTGTTTTTT	CAWGGLSGKLFF
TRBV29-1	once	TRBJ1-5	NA	TGCAGCGTTGCCGGGACACGGAATCAGCCCCAGCATTTT	CSVAGTRNQPQHF
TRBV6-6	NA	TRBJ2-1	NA	TGTGCCAGCACCCCAGGAGGGGGCAATGAGCAGTTCTTC	CASTPGGGNEQFF
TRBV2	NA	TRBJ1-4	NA	TGTGCCAGCAGGGGTAACCCTGGAGAAAAACTGTTTTTT	CASRGNPGEKLFF
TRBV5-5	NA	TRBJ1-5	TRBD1	TGTGCCAGCAGCTTGAGGGGGCAGGCAAGTCAGCCCCAGCATTTT	CASSLRGQASQPQHF
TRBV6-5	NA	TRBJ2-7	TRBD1	TGTGCCAGCAGGTATCGGGGACAGTACTACGAGCAGTACTTC	CASRYRGQYYEQYF